This is a list of T cell receptor beta chains from one sample in a study of CD8 T cells in Susac syndrome. A single record per CDR3 protein comes from TCRdb applying MiXCR to the immunoSEQ multiplex PCR reads. Of over 140,000 distinct CDR3 sequences in the sample, approximately 95% were seen once. The sample consisted of CD4+ T cells from PBMCs. The receptor source for this set is a human donor with Susac syndrome. Each CDR3 is given with its conserved first and last residue. A D gene is named only where the DNA matches it firmly. Rows give clone size only sometimes, using once, few, many, or a class for an expanded clone.

v_gene: TRBV9
abundance: once
j_gene: TRBJ1-2
d_gene: NA
CDR3aa: CASSTLDRPLYGYTF
CDR3nt: TGTGCCAGCAGCACCCTAGACAGGCCCCTCTATGGCTACACCTTC

v_gene: TRBV7-8
abundance: few
j_gene: TRBJ1-5
d_gene: NA
CDR3aa: CASSESSNQPQHF
CDR3nt: TGTGCCAGTTCTGAAAGTAGCAATCAGCCCCAGCATTTT

v_gene: TRBV12-3/TRBV12-4
abundance: NA
j_gene: TRBJ1-2
d_gene: NA
CDR3aa: CASSLPGVGYTF
CDR3nt: TGTGCCAGCAGTTTACCCGGGGTTGGCTACACCTTC

v_gene: TRBV20-1
abundance: NA
j_gene: TRBJ2-7
d_gene: TRBD2
CDR3aa: CSARRLAGGPQSYEQYF
CDR3nt: TGCAGTGCTAGAAGACTAGCGGGAGGGCCTCAATCCTACGAGCAGTACTTC

v_gene: TRBV2
abundance: NA
j_gene: TRBJ1-5
d_gene: NA
CDR3aa: CASRTESNQPQHF
CDR3nt: TGTGCCAGTCGGACGGAGAGCAATCAGCCCCAGCATTTT

v_gene: TRBV7-2
abundance: NA
j_gene: TRBJ1-2
d_gene: NA
CDR3aa: CASSTPQGFYGYTF
CDR3nt: TGTGCCAGCAGCACGCCACAGGGCTTCTATGGCTACACCTTC

v_gene: TRBV7-8
abundance: NA
j_gene: TRBJ2-1
d_gene: TRBD2
CDR3aa: CASSFQGLAGGNEQFF
CDR3nt: TGTGCCAGCAGCTTCCAGGGACTAGCGGGGGGAAATGAGCAGTTCTTC

v_gene: TRBV4-1
abundance: NA
j_gene: TRBJ2-7
d_gene: TRBD1
CDR3aa: CASSTGTGWSYEQYF
CDR3nt: TGCGCCAGCAGCACCGGGACAGGGTGGTCCTACGAGCAGTACTTC

v_gene: TRBV30
abundance: NA
j_gene: TRBJ1-2
d_gene: NA
CDR3aa: CAWSDDGANYGYTF
CDR3nt: TGTGCCTGGAGCGACGACGGAGCTAACTATGGCTACACCTTC

v_gene: TRBV7-9
abundance: once
j_gene: TRBJ1-2
d_gene: NA
CDR3aa: CASSLNPGEGYTF
CDR3nt: TGTGCCAGCAGCTTAAACCCGGGGGAGGGCTACACCTTC

v_gene: TRBV4-1
abundance: NA
j_gene: TRBJ2-4
d_gene: TRBD2
CDR3aa: CASSPEYGGAGDIQYF
CDR3nt: TGCGCCAGCAGCCCGGAGTATGGAGGAGCGGGGGACATTCAGTACTTC

v_gene: TRBV7-3
abundance: NA
j_gene: TRBJ2-1
d_gene: TRBD2
CDR3aa: CASSPMSGGTNEQFF
CDR3nt: TGTGCCAGCAGCCCCATGAGCGGGGGGACCAATGAGCAGTTCTTC

v_gene: TRBV9
abundance: NA
j_gene: TRBJ2-4
d_gene: NA
CDR3aa: CASSSREGGLRGDIQYF
CDR3nt: TGTGCCAGCAGCTCACGCGAGGGGGGACTCCGAGGGGACATTCAGTACTTC

v_gene: TRBV12-3/TRBV12-4
abundance: NA
j_gene: TRBJ1-2
d_gene: NA
CDR3aa: CASSLRGADYGYTF
CDR3nt: TGTGCCAGCAGTTTACGGGGGGCGGACTATGGCTACACCTTC

v_gene: TRBV7-6
abundance: once
j_gene: TRBJ1-3
d_gene: NA
CDR3aa: CASSLGSTGSGNTIYF
CDR3nt: TGTGCCAGCAGCTTAGGATCGACAGGCTCTGGAAACACCATATATTTT

v_gene: TRBV7-9
abundance: NA
j_gene: TRBJ2-7
d_gene: NA
CDR3aa: CASSSLLGAYEQYF
CDR3nt: TGTGCCAGCAGCTCACTCCTAGGTGCCTACGAGCAGTACTTC

v_gene: TRBV13
abundance: NA
j_gene: TRBJ1-2
d_gene: NA
CDR3aa: CASSLGGRGYYGYTF
CDR3nt: TGTGCCAGCAGCTTAGGAGGGAGGGGGTACTATGGCTACACCTTC

v_gene: TRBV18
abundance: NA
j_gene: TRBJ1-1
d_gene: NA
CDR3aa: CASSRDQNTEAFF
CDR3nt: TGTGCCAGCTCGCGGGACCAGAACACTGAAGCTTTCTTT

v_gene: TRBV25-1
abundance: NA
j_gene: TRBJ2-3
d_gene: NA
CDR3aa: CASSELGHTDTQYF
CDR3nt: TGTGCCAGCAGTGAACTCGGCCACACAGATACGCAGTATTTT

v_gene: TRBV28
abundance: NA
j_gene: TRBJ2-5
d_gene: NA
CDR3aa: CASSSPSPKETQYF
CDR3nt: TGTGCCAGCAGTTCCCCCTCCCCAAAAGAGACCCAGTACTTC

v_gene: TRBV20-1
abundance: NA
j_gene: TRBJ2-3
d_gene: NA
CDR3aa: CSARDATRTNYPPFF
CDR3nt: TGCAGTGCTAGAGACGCGACTCGGACTAACTACCCACCTTTTTTT

v_gene: TRBV4-1
abundance: NA
j_gene: TRBJ1-2
d_gene: TRBD1
CDR3aa: CASSQDTGGYYGYTF
CDR3nt: TGCGCCAGCAGCCAAGACACAGGGGGATACTATGGCTACACCTTC

v_gene: TRBV25-1
abundance: NA
j_gene: TRBJ2-7
d_gene: NA
CDR3aa: CASSERGGGDEQYF
CDR3nt: TGTGCCAGCAGTGAGAGAGGGGGTGGGGACGAGCAGTACTTC

v_gene: TRBV30
abundance: NA
j_gene: TRBJ1-1
d_gene: NA
CDR3aa: CAWTKRQANTEAFF
CDR3nt: TGTGCCTGGACCAAAAGACAGGCAAACACTGAAGCTTTCTTT

v_gene: TRBV20-1
abundance: NA
j_gene: TRBJ2-1
d_gene: TRBD2
CDR3aa: CSAGGTSGGQGYEQFF
CDR3nt: TGCAGTGCGGGCGGGACTAGCGGGGGGCAGGGCTATGAGCAGTTCTTC

v_gene: TRBV6-2/TRBV6-3
abundance: NA
j_gene: TRBJ1-1
d_gene: NA
CDR3aa: CASSRSLNTEAFF
CDR3nt: TGTGCCAGCAGCCGGAGTTTAAACACTGAAGCTTTCTTT

v_gene: TRBV7-2
abundance: NA
j_gene: TRBJ2-7
d_gene: NA
CDR3aa: CASSLDSGGLAYEQYF
CDR3nt: TGTGCCAGCAGCTTAGATTCAGGGGGGTTGGCCTACGAGCAGTACTTC

v_gene: TRBV5-6
abundance: NA
j_gene: TRBJ1-6
d_gene: TRBD1
CDR3aa: CASSDRGTSGSPLHF
CDR3nt: TGTGCCAGCAGCGACAGGGGGACCTCAGGCTCACCCCTCCACTTT

v_gene: TRBV25-1
abundance: NA
j_gene: TRBJ2-5
d_gene: NA
CDR3aa: CASTSAGSGETQYF
CDR3nt: TGTGCCAGCACGTCGGCAGGGTCGGGAGAGACCCAGTACTTC

v_gene: TRBV20-1
abundance: NA
j_gene: TRBJ1-2
d_gene: NA
CDR3aa: CSASGGEVGYGYTF
CDR3nt: TGCAGTGCTAGTGGGGGGGAAGTCGGCTATGGCTACACCTTC

v_gene: TRBV7-9
abundance: NA
j_gene: TRBJ2-5
d_gene: NA
CDR3aa: CASSPGAGETQYF
CDR3nt: TGTGCCAGCAGCCCCGGGGCGGGAGAGACCCAGTACTTC

v_gene: TRBV12-3/TRBV12-4
abundance: NA
j_gene: TRBJ1-1
d_gene: NA
CDR3aa: CASSLNGNTEAFF
CDR3nt: TGTGCCAGCAGTTTGAACGGGAACACTGAAGCTTTCTTT

v_gene: TRBV7-9
abundance: NA
j_gene: TRBJ2-1
d_gene: NA
CDR3aa: CASSLTRGRPNEQFF
CDR3nt: TGTGCCAGCAGCCTCACGAGGGGTAGGCCCAATGAGCAGTTCTTC

v_gene: TRBV6-1
abundance: NA
j_gene: TRBJ2-6
d_gene: TRBD2
CDR3aa: CASSHGRTRRSSGANVLTF
CDR3nt: TGTGCCAGCAGCCACGGGAGGACGCGCCGTTCCTCTGGGGCCAACGTCCTGACTTTC

v_gene: TRBV20-1
abundance: NA
j_gene: TRBJ2-3
d_gene: TRBD2
CDR3aa: CSASRGGSTDTQYF
CDR3nt: TGCAGTGCTAGCCGCGGGGGTAGCACAGATACGCAGTATTTT